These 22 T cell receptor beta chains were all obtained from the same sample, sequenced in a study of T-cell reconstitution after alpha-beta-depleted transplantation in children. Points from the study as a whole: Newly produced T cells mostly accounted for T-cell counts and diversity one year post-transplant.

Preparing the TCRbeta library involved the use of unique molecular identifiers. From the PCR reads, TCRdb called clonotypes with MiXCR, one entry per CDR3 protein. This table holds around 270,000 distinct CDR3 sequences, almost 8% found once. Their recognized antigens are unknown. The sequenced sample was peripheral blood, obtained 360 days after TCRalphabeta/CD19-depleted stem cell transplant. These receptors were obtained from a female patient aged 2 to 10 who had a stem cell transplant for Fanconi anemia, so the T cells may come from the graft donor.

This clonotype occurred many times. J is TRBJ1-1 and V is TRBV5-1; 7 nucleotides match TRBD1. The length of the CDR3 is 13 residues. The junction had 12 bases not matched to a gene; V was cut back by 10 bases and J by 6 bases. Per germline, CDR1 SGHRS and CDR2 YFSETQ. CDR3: CASQTGLRSEAFF. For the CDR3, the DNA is TGCGCCTCACAGACAGGGCTGCGCTCTGAAGCTTTCTTT.

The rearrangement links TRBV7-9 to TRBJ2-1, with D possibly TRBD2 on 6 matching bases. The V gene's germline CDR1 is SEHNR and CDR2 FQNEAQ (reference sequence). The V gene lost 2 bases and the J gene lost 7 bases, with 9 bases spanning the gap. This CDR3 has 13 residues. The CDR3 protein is CASSLSGRNEQFF. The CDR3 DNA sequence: TGTGCCAGCAGCTTATCAGGGAGGAATGAGCAGTTCTTC. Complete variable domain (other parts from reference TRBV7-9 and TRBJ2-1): DTGVSQNPRHKITKRGQNVTFRCDPISEHNRLYWYRQTLGQGPEFLTYFQNEAQLEKSRLLSDRFSAERPKGSFSTLEIQRTEQGDSAMYLCASSLSGRNEQFFGPGTRLTVL.

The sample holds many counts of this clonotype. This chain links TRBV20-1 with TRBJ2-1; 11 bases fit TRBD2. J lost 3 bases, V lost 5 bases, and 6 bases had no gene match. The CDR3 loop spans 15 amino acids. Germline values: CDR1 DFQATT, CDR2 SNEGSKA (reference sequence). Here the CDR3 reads CSAGSSGRLYNEQFF. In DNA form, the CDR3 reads TGCAGTGCTGGGTCTAGCGGGAGGCTCTACAATGAGCAGTTCTTC.

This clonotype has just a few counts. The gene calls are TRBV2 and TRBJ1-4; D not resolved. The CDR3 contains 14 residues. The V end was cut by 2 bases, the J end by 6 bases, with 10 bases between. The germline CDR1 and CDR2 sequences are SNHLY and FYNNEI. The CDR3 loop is CASSELRTDEKLFF. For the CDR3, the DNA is TGTGCCAGCAGTGAACTCCGGACCGATGAAAAACTGTTTTTT.

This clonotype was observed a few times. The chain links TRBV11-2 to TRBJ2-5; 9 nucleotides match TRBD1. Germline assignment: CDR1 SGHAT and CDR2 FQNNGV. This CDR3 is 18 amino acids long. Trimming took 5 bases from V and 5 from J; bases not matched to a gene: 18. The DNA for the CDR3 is TGTGCCAGCAGCCCGCGACAGGGGGGAAGTATACTGGGGGAGACCCAGTACTTC. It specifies CASSPRQGGSILGETQYF.

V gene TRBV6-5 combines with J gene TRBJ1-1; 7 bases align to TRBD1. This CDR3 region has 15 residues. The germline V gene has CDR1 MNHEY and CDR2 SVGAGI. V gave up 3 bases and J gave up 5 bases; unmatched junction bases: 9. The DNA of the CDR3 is TGTGCCAGCAGTTATGTGAGGGGGCGGGGGACTGAAGCTTTCTTT. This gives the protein CASSYVRGRGTEAFF.

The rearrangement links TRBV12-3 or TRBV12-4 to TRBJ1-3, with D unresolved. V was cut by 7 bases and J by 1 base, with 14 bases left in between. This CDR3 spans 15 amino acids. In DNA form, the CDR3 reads TGTGCCAGCATTCGCTCCGCCGGTTCTGGAAACACCATATATTTT. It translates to CASIRSAGSGNTIYF.

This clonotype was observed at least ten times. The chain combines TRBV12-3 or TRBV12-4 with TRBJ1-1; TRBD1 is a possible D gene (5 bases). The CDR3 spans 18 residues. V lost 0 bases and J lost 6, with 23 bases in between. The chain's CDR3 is CASSLALRGLGLHAEAFF. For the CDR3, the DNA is TGTGCCAGCAGTTTAGCTCTAAGGGGCTTAGGTTTACACGCTGAAGCTTTCTTT.

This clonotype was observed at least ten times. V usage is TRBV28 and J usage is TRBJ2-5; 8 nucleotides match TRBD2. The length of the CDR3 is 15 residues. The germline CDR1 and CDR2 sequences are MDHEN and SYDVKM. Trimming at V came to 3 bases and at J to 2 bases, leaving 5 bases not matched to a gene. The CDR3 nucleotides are TGTGCCAGCAGTTTGGGGACTAGGCCTCAAGAGACCCAGTACTTC. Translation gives CASSLGTRPQETQYF.

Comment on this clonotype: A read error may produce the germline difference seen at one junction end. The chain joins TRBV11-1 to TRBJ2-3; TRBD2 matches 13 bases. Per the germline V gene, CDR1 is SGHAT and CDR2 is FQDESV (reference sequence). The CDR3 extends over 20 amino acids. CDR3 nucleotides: TGTGCCAGCAGCTATCCCCGACTAGCGGGGGGAAATTACCACACAGATACGCATTATTTT. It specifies CASSYPRLAGGNYHTDTHYF.

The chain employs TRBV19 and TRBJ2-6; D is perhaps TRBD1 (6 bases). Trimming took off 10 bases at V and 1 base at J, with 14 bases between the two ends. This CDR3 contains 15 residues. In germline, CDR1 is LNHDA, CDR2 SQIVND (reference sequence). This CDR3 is CATSQGSSGANVLTF. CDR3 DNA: TGTGCCACCTCACAGGGCTCGTCTGGGGCCAACGTCCTGACTTTC.

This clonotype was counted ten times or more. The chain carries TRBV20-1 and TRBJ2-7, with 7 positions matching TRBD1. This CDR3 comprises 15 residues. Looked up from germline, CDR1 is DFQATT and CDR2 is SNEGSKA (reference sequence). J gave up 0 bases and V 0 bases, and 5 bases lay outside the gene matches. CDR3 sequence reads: CSARDAGTASYEQYF. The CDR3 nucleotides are TGCAGTGCTAGAGACGCCGGGACAGCCTCCTACGAGCAGTACTTC.

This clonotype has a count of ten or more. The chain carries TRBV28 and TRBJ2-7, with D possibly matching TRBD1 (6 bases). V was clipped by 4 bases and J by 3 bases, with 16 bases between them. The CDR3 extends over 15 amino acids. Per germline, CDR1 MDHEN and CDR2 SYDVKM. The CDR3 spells CASSSYRDKIYEQYF. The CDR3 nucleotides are TGTGCCAGCAGTTCTTACCGGGACAAGATCTACGAGCAGTACTTC.

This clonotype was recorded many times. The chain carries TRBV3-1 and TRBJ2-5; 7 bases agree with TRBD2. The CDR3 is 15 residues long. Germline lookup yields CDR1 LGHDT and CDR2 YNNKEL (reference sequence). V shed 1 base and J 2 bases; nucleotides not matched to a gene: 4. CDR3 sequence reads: CASSQGGGKQETQYF. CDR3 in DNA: TGTGCCAGCAGCCAAGGGGGGGGTAAACAAGAGACCCAGTACTTC.

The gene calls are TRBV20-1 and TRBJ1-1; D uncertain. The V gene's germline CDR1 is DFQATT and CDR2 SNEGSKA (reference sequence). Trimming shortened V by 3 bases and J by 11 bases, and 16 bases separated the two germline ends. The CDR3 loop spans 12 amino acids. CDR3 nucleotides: TGCAGTGCTAGTGAACCCCGTATAGGGGCTTTCTTT. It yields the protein CSASEPRIGAFF.

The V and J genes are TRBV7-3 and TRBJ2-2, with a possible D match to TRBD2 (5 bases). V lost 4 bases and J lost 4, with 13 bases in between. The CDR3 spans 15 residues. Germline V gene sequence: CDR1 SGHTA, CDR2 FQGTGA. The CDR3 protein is CASSSKRKGTGELFF. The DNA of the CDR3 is TGTGCCAGCAGCTCAAAGCGGAAAGGCACCGGGGAGCTGTTTTTT. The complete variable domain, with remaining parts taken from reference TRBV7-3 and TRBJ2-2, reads GAGVSQTPSNKVTEKGKYVELRCDPISGHTALYWYRQSLGQGPEFLIYFQGTGAADDSGLPNDRFFAVRPEGSVSTLKIQRTERGDSAVYLCASSSKRKGTGELFFGEGSRLTVL.

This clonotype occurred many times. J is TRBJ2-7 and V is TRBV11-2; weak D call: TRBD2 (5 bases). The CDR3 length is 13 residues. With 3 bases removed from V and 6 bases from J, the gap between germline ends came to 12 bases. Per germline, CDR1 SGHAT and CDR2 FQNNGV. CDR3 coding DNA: TGTGCCAGCAGCTTTTGGGAGTCGGGCGAGCAGTACTTC. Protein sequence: CASSFWESGEQYF. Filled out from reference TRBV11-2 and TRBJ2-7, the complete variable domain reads EAGVAQSPRYKIIEKRQSVAFWCNPISGHATLYWYQQILGQGPKLLIQFQNNGVVDDSQLPKDRFSAERLKGVDSTLKIQPAKLEDSAVYLCASSFWESGEQYFGPGTRLTVT.

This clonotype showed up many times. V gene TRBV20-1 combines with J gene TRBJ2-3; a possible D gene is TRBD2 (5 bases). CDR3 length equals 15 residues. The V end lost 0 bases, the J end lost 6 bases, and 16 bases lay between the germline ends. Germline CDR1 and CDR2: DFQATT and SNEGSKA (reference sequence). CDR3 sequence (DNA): TGCAGTGCTAGAGATTGGGGTCGGGGTCCGGATACGCAGTATTTT. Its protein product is CSARDWGRGPDTQYF.

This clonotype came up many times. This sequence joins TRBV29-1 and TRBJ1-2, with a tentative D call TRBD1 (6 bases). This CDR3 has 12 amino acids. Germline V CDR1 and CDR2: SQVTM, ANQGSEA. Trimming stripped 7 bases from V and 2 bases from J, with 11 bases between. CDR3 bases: TGCAGCGCCCGAAGGGGGAACTATGGCTACACCTTC. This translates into CSARRGNYGYTF. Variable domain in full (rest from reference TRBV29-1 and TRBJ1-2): SAVISQKPSRDICQRGTSLTIQCQVDSQVTMMFWYRQQPGQSLTLIATANQGSEATYESGFVIDKFPISRPNLTFSTLTVSNMSPEDSSIYLCSARRGNYGYTFGSGTRLTVV.

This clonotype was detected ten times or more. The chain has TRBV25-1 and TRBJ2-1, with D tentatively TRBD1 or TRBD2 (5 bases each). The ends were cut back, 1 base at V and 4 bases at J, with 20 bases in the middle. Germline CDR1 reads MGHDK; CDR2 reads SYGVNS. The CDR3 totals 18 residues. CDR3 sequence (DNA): TGTGCCAGCAGTGAATCGGTATTGGGGGTAAAGGGTTACAATGAGCAGTTCTTC. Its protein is CASSESVLGVKGYNEQFF.

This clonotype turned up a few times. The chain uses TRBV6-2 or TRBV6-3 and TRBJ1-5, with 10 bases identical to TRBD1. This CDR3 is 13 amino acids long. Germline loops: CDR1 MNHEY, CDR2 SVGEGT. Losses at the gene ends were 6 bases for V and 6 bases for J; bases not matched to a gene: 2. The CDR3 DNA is TGTGCCAGCAGCCGGACAGGGGGTCAGCCCCAGCATTTT. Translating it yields CASSRTGGQPQHF.

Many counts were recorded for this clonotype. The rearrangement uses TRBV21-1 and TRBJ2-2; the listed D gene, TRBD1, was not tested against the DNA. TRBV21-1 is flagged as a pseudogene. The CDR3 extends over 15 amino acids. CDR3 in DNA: TGTGCCAGCAGCTCGGGACAGGGGGCAATCGGGGAGCTGTTTTTT. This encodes CASSSGQGAIGELFF.